What follows are 3 T cell receptor beta chains derived from one specimen sequenced in a study of T-cell reconstitution after alpha-beta-depleted transplantation in children. Unique molecular identifiers were incorporated during preparation of the TCRbeta library. TCRdb recomputed calls from the PCR reads with MiXCR, one row per CDR3 protein. The repertoire holds 300,000 to 350,000 distinct CDR3 sequences, with under 20% as singletons. The sample here was PBMCs, mostly from graft donor cells, taken 360 days after TCRalphabeta/CD19-depleted stem cell transplant. All receptors come from a male patient under 10 years old who had a stem cell transplant for acute lymphoblastic leukemia, so the T cells may come from the graft donor.

Many counts were recorded for this clonotype. The gene calls are TRBV29-1 and TRBJ2-1, with D possibly TRBD2 on 5 matching bases. Germline V lookup: CDR1 SQVTM, CDR2 ANQGSEA. V lost 8 bases and J 2 bases, leaving 13 bases between the germline ends. This CDR3 contains 13 residues. The CDR3 coding sequence is TGCAGCCTCGTGAGGGCCACCTACAATGAGCAGTTCTTC. Translation: CSLVRATYNEQFF.

In its sample, this clonotype was seen many times. This chain connects TRBV4-1 to TRBJ2-3; D uncertain. The CDR3 consists of 16 residues. The V gene's germline CDR1 is MGHRA and CDR2 YSYEKL. Trimming stripped 1 base from V and 0 bases from J, with 11 bases between. This CDR3 reads CASSQGKAPSTDTQYF. The CDR3 region has the DNA TGCGCCAGCAGCCAAGGCAAGGCCCCTAGCACAGATACGCAGTATTTT.

This clonotype was found a few times. The chain couples TRBV5-5 to TRBJ1-6; 8 bases match TRBD1. This CDR3 region has 16 residues. The ends lost 3 bases at V and 8 bases at J; junction bases unmatched: 10. Germline CDR1 and CDR2: SGHKS and YYEKEE (reference sequence). The CDR3 sequence is CASSSQGAVQHSPLHF. CDR3 sequence (DNA): TGTGCCAGCAGCTCCCAGGGGGCTGTACAACATTCACCCCTCCACTTT. Supplemented by reference TRBV5-5 and TRBJ1-6, the full variable domain reads DAGVTQSPTHLIKTRGQQVTLRCSPISGHKSVSWYQQVLGQGPQFIFQYYEKEERGRGNFPDRFSARQFPNYSSELNVNALLLGDSALYLCASSSQGAVQHSPLHFGNGTRLTVT.